Below, one T cell receptor beta chain is given with its context. The junction differs from germline at one of its ends, possibly a read error. The identical CDR3 is also encoded by other nucleotide sequences in the sample. The data were taken from a study of blood T cell repertoires in COVID-19. About the study: Acute and convalescent COVID-19 specimens originated in the United States, Italy and Spain.

The CDR3 is 15 residues long. Per germline, CDR1 MNHEY and CDR2 SVGAGI. In the original analysis: The assay estimated nucleated cells by amplifying reference gene primers. The assay was immunoSEQ multiplex PCR, and TCRdb's table has in-frame clones only and misses some. That table is the source of V, J and clone size, and D and trimming were worked out from the DNA. This table holds hundreds of thousands of clones, 70% to 90% found once. Specimen: peripheral blood. This receptor was identified in a man aged 45-60 years with acute or convalescent COVID-19. The rearrangement joins TRBV6-5 to TRBJ1-6; 7 bases are a match to TRBD1. The CDR3 nucleotides read TGTGCCAGCAGCTACTCTTACAGGGGAGAATCACCCCTCCACTTT. It yields the protein CASSYSYRGESPLHF.